This is a list of T cell receptor beta chains from one sample in a study of T cells after posttransplantation cyclophosphamide. Libraries were prepared by immunoSEQ multiplex PCR; TCRdb keeps only in-frame clonotypes and omits some of them. The table shows about 10,000 clones, with roughly 95% occurring only once. Sequencing was carried out using naive CD8+ T cells sorted from PBMCs. The origin of the receptors is a man aged 25 to 40 in good health and a related stem cell transplant donor. Each CDR3 is given with its conserved first and last residue. The D gene is left open where the match is weak. Size is omitted from some rows. Given values are once, few, many or a class for expanded clones.

TRBV28	TRBD1	15	-	TRBJ2-1	CASRPDRVSYNEQFF	TGTGCCAGCAGGCCCGACAGGGTTTCCTACAATGAGCAGTTCTTC
TRBV5-1	TRBD1	14	-	TRBJ1-1	CASSSKQGDTEAFF	TGCGCCAGCAGCTCTAAACAGGGGGACACTGAAGCTTTCTTT
TRBV4-3	-	13	-	TRBJ2-7	CASSQSESYEQYF	TGCGCCAGCAGCCAGTCTGAGTCCTACGAGCAGTACTTC
TRBV20-1	-	11	-	TRBJ2-7	CSALQGLEQYF	TGCAGTGCTCTACAGGGCCTCGAGCAGTACTTC
TRBV11-1	-	15	-	TRBJ2-7	CASSLGRQGTYEQYF	TGTGCCAGCAGCTTAGGCAGGCAGGGCACCTACGAGCAGTACTTC
TRBV6-5	-	13	-	TRBJ2-7	CASSYSSSYEQYF	TGTGCCAGCAGCTACAGTAGCTCCTACGAGCAGTACTTC
TRBV27	TRBD1	16	-	TRBJ2-1	CASSTLTGGWLNEQFF	TGTGCCAGCAGTACACTGACAGGGGGATGGTTGAATGAGCAGTTCTTC
TRBV11-2	-	16	-	TRBJ2-2	CASSLVVGGNTGELFF	TGTGCCAGCAGCTTGGTAGTGGGGGGGAACACCGGGGAGCTGTTTTTT
TRBV27	-	13	-	TRBJ1-1	CASSLSTNTEAFF	TGTGCCAGCAGTTTATCTACAAACACTGAAGCTTTCTTT
TRBV10-3	TRBD2	13	-	TRBJ2-7	CATQGGWNYEQYF	TGTGCCACCCAGGGAGGGTGGAACTACGAGCAGTACTTC
TRBV4-1	-	15	-	TRBJ1-1	CASSQGAGPGTEAFF	TGCGCCAGCAGCCAAGGAGCGGGGCCAGGGACTGAAGCTTTCTTT
TRBV7-9	TRBD1	13	-	TRBJ2-2	CASSGTGAGELFF	TGTGCCAGCAGCGGCACAGGGGCCGGGGAGCTGTTTTTT
TRBV28	TRBD2	11	-	TRBJ2-2	CAGGGSGELFF	TGTGCCGGCGGGGGGTCCGGGGAGCTGTTTTTT
TRBV7-9	TRBD1	14	-	TRBJ1-6	CASSFQGANSPLHF	TGTGCCAGCAGCTTCCAGGGGGCTAATTCGCCCCTCCACTTT
TRBV7-2	-	15	-	TRBJ2-1	CASSSGTPSYNEQFF	TGTGCCAGCAGCTCTGGGACTCCTTCCTACAATGAGCAGTTCTTC
TRBV11-3	TRBD1	15	-	TRBJ2-7	CASSSSPGTGSEQYF	TGTGCCAGCAGCTCCAGTCCCGGGACAGGGTCCGAGCAGTACTTC
TRBV29-1	-	12	-	TRBJ2-1	CSVVDYSNEQFF	TGCAGCGTTGTGGACTACTCCAATGAGCAGTTCTTC
TRBV2	TRBD1	17	-	TRBJ2-5	CASSDPYAGQGEETQYF	TGTGCCAGCAGTGATCCCTACGCCGGACAGGGTGAGGAGACCCAGTACTTC
TRBV6-5	TRBD1	13	-	TRBJ1-1	CASKLGQITEAFF	TGTGCCAGCAAATTGGGACAGATCACTGAAGCTTTCTTT
TRBV13	-	15	-	TRBJ1-2	CASSTLGGGGHGYTF	TGTGCCAGCAGCACCCTGGGGGGAGGAGGGCATGGCTACACCTTC
TRBV7-3	TRBD1	14	-	TRBJ2-7	CASSTRTGNHEQYF	TGTGCCAGCAGCACAAGGACAGGGAACCACGAGCAGTACTTC
TRBV4-1	TRBD1	15	-	TRBJ2-7	CASSHGTGSSYEQYF	TGCGCCAGCAGCCACGGGACAGGGAGCTCCTACGAGCAGTACTTC
TRBV4-1	TRBD1	15	-	TRBJ1-1	CASSQGQGENTEAFF	TGCGCCAGCAGCCAAGGACAGGGGGAGAACACTGAAGCTTTCTTT
TRBV27	TRBD1	15	once	TRBJ2-5	CASSPKRDRGETQYF	TGTGCCAGCAGTCCAAAGCGGGACAGGGGAGAGACCCAGTACTTC
TRBV2	-	17	-	TRBJ1-2	CASSEALRGGQKYGYTF	TGTGCCAGCAGTGAAGCGCTTCGGGGGGGCCAGAAATATGGCTACACCTTC
TRBV28	-	13	-	TRBJ2-7	CASSLRGPYEQYF	TGTGCCAGCAGCCTCCGAGGCCCCTACGAGCAGTACTTC
TRBV7-9	-	11	-	TRBJ2-7	CASSPSYEQYF	TGTGCCAGCAGCCCGAGCTACGAGCAGTACTTC
TRBV5-1	TRBD1	14	-	TRBJ2-7	CASSLGTGIHEQYF	TGCGCCAGCAGCTTGGGGACAGGGATCCACGAGCAGTACTTC
TRBV9	-	14	-	TRBJ2-7	CASSSGQSPYEQYF	TGTGCCAGCAGCTCCGGACAGTCCCCCTACGAGCAGTACTTC
TRBV6-5	TRBD2	14	-	TRBJ2-3	CASSLAASTDTQYF	TGTGCCAGCAGCCTAGCGGCTAGCACAGATACGCAGTATTTT
TRBV5-1	TRBD2	18	-	TRBJ2-1	CASSFGGLAGGRRDEQFF	TGCGCCAGCAGCTTTGGGGGACTAGCGGGGGGCCGACGGGATGAGCAGTTCTTC
TRBV7-8	TRBD1	17	once	TRBJ2-3	CASSERIRDRETDTQYF	TGTGCCAGCAGCGAGAGGATCCGGGACAGGGAAACAGATACGCAGTATTTT
TRBV15	TRBD1	17	-	TRBJ2-3	CATSTPRGQWGTDTQYF	TGTGCCACCAGCACCCCGAGGGGGCAATGGGGCACAGATACGCAGTATTTT
TRBV9	-	14	-	TRBJ2-2	CASSPGQYSGELFF	TGTGCCAGCAGCCCCGGACAGTATTCCGGGGAGCTGTTTTTT
TRBV7-9	TRBD2	15	-	TRBJ2-7	CASRSGGTSGYEQYF	TGTGCCAGCAGATCCGGGGGGACTAGCGGATACGAGCAGTACTTC
TRBV9	TRBD1	15	once	TRBJ2-7	CASNLFGTGNAEQYF	TGTGCCAGCAATCTTTTCGGGACAGGGAACGCCGAGCAGTACTTC
TRBV10-3	TRBD1	12	-	TRBJ1-2	CAIETGGYGYTF	TGTGCCATCGAAACAGGGGGCTATGGCTACACCTTC
TRBV10-1	TRBD1	17	-	TRBJ1-1	CAIPIMSGQGAFTEAFF	TGCGCCATCCCAATAATGAGCGGACAGGGGGCGTTCACTGAAGCTTTCTTT
TRBV5-6	-	13	-	TRBJ2-6	CASRRSGANVLTF	TGTGCCAGCAGGCGCTCTGGGGCCAACGTCCTGACTTTC
TRBV4-1	-	14	-	TRBJ2-7	CASSQVTGSYEQYF	TGCGCCAGCAGCCAAGTGACAGGATCCTACGAGCAGTACTTC
TRBV7-6	TRBD2	16	-	TRBJ2-3	CASSLVMTSGADTQYF	TGTGCCAGCAGCTTAGTAATGACTAGCGGCGCAGATACGCAGTATTTT
TRBV19	-	17	-	TRBJ1-1	CASSIFGSEERNTEAFF	TGTGCCAGTAGTATTTTCGGGTCAGAGGAAAGGAACACTGAAGCTTTCTTT
TRBV10-1	TRBD1	14	-	TRBJ2-7	CASSPGGAVYEQYF	TGCGCCAGCAGTCCAGGGGGCGCCGTCTACGAGCAGTACTTC
TRBV7-6	-	14	-	TRBJ1-1	CASTQEAMNTEAFF	TGTGCCAGCACCCAAGAAGCGATGAACACTGAAGCTTTCTTT
TRBV5-1	-	14	-	TRBJ1-5	CASSLEGGNQPQHF	TGCGCCAGCAGCTTGGAGGGGGGCAATCAGCCCCAGCATTTT
TRBV7-8	-	12	few	TRBJ2-7	CASSLTTGEQYF	TGTGCCAGCAGTTTGACTACGGGGGAGCAGTACTTC
TRBV5-1	TRBD1	14	-	TRBJ1-2	CASSLGQGVYGYTF	TGCGCCAGCAGCTTAGGACAGGGGGTCTATGGCTACACCTTC
TRBV7-9	-	17	-	TRBJ2-7	CASSSGIPRGGSYEQYF	TGTGCCAGCAGCTCCGGGATCCCCAGGGGTGGCTCCTACGAGCAGTACTTC